The clone carrying this TCR beta chain came up many times. What it binds is unknown. TCRdb reprocessed the RT-PCR reads via MiXCR and lists one record per CDR3 protein. The table shows about 700,000 distinct CDR3 sequences, with about 15% occurring only once. The data belong to a study of response to subunit inactivated influenza vaccine. General observations from the study: T cells newly recruited by each seasonal influenza vaccination are few, the authors suggested.

With 3 bases clipped from V and 0 bases from J, the junction kept 5 bases outside the gene matches. This CDR3 region has 17 residues. The gene calls are TRBV12-3 or TRBV12-4 and TRBJ2-7; 13 nucleotides agree with TRBD2. The material sequenced was PBMCs from blood, taken less than 15 days before vaccination. This clonotype was sampled from a man in his forties or fifties who received an inactivated influenza vaccine. This CDR3 reads CASSFSGTSGASYEQYF. CDR3 DNA sequence: TGTGCCAGCAGTTTCTCCGGGACTAGCGGGGCCTCCTACGAGCAGTACTTC.